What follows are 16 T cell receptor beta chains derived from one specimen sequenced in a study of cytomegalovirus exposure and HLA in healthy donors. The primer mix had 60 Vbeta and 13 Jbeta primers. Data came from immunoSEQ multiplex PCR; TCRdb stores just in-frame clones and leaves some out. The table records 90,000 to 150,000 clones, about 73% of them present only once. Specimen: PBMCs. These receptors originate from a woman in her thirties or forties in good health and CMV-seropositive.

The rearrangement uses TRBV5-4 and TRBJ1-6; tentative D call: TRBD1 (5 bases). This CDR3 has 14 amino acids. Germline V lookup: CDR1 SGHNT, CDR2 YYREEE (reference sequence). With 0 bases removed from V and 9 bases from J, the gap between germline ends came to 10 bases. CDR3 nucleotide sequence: TGTGCCAGCAGCTTGGAGGGGAGGAGTTCACCCCTCCACTTT. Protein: CASSLEGRSSPLHF.

The CDR3 sequence: CASSSRNEQFF. The CDR3 nucleotides read TGTGCCAGCAGCTCGCGGAATGAGCAGTTCTTC. The chain joins TRBV9 to TRBJ2-1, with unresolved D. The ends were cut back, 4 bases at V and 7 bases at J, with 6 bases in the middle. From germline, CDR1 is SGDLS and CDR2 YYNGEE. The CDR3 has 11 amino acids.

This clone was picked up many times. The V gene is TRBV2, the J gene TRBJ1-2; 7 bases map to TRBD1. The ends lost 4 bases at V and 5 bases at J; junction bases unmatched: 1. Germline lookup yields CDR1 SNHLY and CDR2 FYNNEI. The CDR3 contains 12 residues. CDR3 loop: CASSGQGYGYTF. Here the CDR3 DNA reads TGTGCCAGCAGTGGACAGGGATATGGCTACACCTTC.

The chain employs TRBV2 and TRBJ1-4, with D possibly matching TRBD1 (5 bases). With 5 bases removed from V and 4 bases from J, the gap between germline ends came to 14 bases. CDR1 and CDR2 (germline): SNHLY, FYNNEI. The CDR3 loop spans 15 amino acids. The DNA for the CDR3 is TGTGCCAGCAGTTTTACAGGCGCCGGTAATGAAAAACTGTTTTTT. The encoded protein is CASSFTGAGNEKLFF.

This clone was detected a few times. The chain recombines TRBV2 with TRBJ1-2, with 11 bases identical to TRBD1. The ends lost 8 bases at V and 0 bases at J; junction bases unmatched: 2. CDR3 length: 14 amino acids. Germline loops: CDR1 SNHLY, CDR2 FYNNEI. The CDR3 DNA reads TGTGCCAGCCGGGACAGGGGGTCTAACTATGGCTACACCTTC. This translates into CASRDRGSNYGYTF.

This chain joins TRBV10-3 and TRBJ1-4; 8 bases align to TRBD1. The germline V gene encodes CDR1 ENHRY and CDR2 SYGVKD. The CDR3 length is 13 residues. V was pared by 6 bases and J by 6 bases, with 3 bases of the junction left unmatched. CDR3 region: CAIRDRDDEKLFF. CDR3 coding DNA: TGTGCCATCAGGGACAGGGACGATGAAAAACTGTTTTTT.

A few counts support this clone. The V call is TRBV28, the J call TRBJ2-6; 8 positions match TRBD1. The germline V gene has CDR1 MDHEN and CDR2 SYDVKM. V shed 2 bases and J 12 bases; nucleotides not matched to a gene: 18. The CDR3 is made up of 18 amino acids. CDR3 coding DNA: TGTGCCAGCAGTTTAAATGAATGGACAGGGCCACAGGCAGGCGTCCTGACTTTC. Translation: CASSLNEWTGPQAGVLTF.

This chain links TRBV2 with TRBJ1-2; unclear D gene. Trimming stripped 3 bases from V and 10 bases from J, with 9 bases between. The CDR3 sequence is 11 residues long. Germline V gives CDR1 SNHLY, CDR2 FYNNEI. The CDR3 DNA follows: TGTGCCAGCAGTGAGCGCGGGCCCTACACCTTC. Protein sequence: CASSERGPYTF. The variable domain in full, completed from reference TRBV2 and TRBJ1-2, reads EPEVTQTPSHQVTQMGQEVILRCVPISNHLYFYWYRQILGQKVEFLVSFYNNEISEKSEIFDDQFSVERPDGSNFTLKIRSTKLEDSAMYFCASSERGPYTFGSGTRLTVV.

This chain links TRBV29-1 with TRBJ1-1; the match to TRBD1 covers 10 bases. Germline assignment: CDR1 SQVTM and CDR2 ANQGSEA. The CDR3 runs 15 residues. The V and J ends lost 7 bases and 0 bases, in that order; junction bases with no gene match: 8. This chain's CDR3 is CSGGPGQGMNTEAFF. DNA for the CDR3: TGCAGCGGGGGTCCGGGACAGGGGATGAACACTGAAGCTTTCTTT.

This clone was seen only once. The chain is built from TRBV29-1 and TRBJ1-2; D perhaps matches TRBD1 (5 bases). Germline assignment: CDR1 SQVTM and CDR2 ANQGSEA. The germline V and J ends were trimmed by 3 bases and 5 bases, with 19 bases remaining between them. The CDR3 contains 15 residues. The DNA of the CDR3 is TGCAGCGTTGACGGGGTGGGGGGGGAAGCTTATGGCTACACCTTC. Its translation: CSVDGVGGEAYGYTF.

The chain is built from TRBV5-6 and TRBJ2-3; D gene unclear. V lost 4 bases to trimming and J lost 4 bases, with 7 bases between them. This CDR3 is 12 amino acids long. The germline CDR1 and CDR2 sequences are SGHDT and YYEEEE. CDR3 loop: CASSETSDTQYF. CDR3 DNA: TGTGCCAGCAGCGAGACTTCAGATACGCAGTATTTT.

The CDR3: CAISERDSPYEQYF. The CDR3 DNA reads TGTGCCATCAGTGAGCGGGACTCCCCCTACGAGCAGTACTTC. The V and J genes are TRBV10-3 and TRBJ2-7; D might be TRBD2 (6 bases). Per the germline V gene, CDR1 is ENHRY and CDR2 is SYGVKD. The CDR3 is 14 amino acids. The V end lost 2 bases, the J end lost 2 bases, and 10 bases lay between the germline ends.

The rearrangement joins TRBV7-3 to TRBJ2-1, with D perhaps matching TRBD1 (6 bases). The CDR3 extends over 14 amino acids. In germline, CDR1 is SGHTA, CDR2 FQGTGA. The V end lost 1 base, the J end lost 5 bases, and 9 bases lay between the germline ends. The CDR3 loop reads CASSLKRGNNEQFF. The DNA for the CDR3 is TGTGCCAGCAGCTTAAAAAGGGGGAACAATGAGCAGTTCTTC.

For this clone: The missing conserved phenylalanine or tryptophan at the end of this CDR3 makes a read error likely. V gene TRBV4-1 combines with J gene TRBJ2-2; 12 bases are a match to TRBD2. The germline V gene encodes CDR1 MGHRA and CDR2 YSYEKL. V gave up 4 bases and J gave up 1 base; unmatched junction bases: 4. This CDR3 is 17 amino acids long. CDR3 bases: TGCGCCAGCAGCCCTCCGGGACTAGCGGGGAACACCGGGGAGCTGTTTGTT. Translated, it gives CASSPPGLAGNTGELFV.

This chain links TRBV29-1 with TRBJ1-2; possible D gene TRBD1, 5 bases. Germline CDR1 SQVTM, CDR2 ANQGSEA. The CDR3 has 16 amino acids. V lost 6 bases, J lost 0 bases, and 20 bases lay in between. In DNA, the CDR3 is TGCAGCGTAACACCGCCGAGCGGGGCGCCTAACTATGGCTACACCTTC. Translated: CSVTPPSGAPNYGYTF. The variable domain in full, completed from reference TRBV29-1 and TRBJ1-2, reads SAVISQKPSRDICQRGTSLTIQCQVDSQVTMMFWYRQQPGQSLTLIATANQGSEATYESGFVIDKFPISRPNLTFSTLTVSNMSPEDSSIYLCSVTPPSGAPNYGYTFGSGTRLTVV.

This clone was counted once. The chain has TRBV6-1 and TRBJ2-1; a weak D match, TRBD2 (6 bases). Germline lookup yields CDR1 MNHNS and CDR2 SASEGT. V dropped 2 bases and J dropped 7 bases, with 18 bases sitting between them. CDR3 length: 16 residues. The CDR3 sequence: CASSEPAGSSGNEQFF. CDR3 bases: TGTGCCAGCAGTGAACCCGCGGGGTCGAGTGGGAATGAGCAGTTCTTC.